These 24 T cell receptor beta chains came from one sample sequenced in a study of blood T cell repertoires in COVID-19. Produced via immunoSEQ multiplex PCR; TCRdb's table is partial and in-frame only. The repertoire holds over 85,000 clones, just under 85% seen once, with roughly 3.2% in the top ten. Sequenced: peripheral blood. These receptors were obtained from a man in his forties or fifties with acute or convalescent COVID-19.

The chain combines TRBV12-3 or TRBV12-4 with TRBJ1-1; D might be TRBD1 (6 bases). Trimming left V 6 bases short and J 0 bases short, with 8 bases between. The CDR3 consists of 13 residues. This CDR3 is CASSRDMNTEAFF. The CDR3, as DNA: TGTGCCAGCAGCCGGGACATGAACACTGAAGCTTTCTTT.

In nucleotides, the CDR3 is TGTGCCAGCAGTGAACATTCCTACGAGCAGTACTTC. Its protein product is CASSEHSYEQYF. This chain links TRBV2 with TRBJ2-7; no reliable D call. The CDR3 is 12 amino acids. The V gene's germline CDR1 is SNHLY and CDR2 FYNNEI. With 2 bases removed from V and 1 base from J, the gap between germline ends came to 3 bases.

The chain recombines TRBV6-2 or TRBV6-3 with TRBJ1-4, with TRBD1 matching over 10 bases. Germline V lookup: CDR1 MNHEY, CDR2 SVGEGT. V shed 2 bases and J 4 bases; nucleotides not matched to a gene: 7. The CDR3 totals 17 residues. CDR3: CASSYGGTGANNEKLFF. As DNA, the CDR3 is TGTGCCAGCAGTTACGGCGGGACAGGGGCCAATAATGAAAAACTGTTTTTT.

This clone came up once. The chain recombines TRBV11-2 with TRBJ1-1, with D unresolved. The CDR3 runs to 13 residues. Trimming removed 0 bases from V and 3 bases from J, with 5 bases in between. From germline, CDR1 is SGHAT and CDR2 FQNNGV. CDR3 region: CASSLEEDTEAFF. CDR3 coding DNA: TGTGCCAGCAGCTTAGAGGAGGACACTGAAGCTTTCTTT.

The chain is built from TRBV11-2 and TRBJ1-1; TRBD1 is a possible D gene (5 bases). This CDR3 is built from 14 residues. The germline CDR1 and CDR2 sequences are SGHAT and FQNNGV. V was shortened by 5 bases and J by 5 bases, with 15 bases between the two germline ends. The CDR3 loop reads CASSHPGGETEAFF. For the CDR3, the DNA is TGTGCCAGCAGCCACCCGGGGGGGGAGACTGAAGCTTTCTTT.

CDR3 DNA: TGTGCCAGCATTATGACTCAATACTCCTACAATGAGCAGTTCTTC. Translation gives CASIMTQYSYNEQFF. The chain links TRBV6-5 to TRBJ2-1; D ambiguous. In germline, CDR1 is MNHEY, CDR2 SVGAGI. The CDR3 spans 15 residues. V was cut by 7 bases and J by 0 bases, with 13 bases left in between.

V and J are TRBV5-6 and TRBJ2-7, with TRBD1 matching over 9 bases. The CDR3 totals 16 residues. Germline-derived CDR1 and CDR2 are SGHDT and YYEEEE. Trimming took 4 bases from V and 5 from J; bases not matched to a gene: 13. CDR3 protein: CASSPKETGGSHEQYF. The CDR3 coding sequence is TGTGCCAGCAGCCCCAAGGAGACAGGGGGATCCCACGAGCAGTACTTC.

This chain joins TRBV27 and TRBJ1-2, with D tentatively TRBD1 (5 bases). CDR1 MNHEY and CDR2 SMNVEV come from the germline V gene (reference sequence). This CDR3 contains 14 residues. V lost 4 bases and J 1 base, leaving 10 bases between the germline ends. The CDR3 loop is CASSSGRSNYGYTF. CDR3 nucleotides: TGTGCCAGCAGTTCAGGGCGGAGTAACTATGGCTACACCTTC.

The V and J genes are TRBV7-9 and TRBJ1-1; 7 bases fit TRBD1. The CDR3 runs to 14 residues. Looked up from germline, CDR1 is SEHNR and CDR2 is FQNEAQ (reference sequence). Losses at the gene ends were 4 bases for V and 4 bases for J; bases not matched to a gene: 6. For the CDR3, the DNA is TGTGCCAGCAGCTCACAGGGGTCTGTCACTGAAGCTTTCTTT. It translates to CASSSQGSVTEAFF.

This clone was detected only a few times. CDR3 bases: TGCGCCCGGGATCCCTTAAGCAGCTTTAATGAAAAACTGTTTTTT. Protein product: CARDPLSSFNEKLFF. The chain links TRBV10-2 to TRBJ1-4, with D unclear. Trimming pared 11 bases from V and 4 bases from J, leaving 20 bases between. Germline loops: CDR1 WSHSY, CDR2 SAAADI. CDR3 length: 15 amino acids.

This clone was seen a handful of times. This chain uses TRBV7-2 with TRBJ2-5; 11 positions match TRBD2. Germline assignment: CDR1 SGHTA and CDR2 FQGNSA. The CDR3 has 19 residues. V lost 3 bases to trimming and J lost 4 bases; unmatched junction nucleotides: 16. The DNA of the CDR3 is TGTGCCAGCAGCTTTCGGGGTATAGCGGGGGGGCTGTTGGGAGAGACCCAGTACTTC. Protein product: CASSFRGIAGGLLGETQYF.

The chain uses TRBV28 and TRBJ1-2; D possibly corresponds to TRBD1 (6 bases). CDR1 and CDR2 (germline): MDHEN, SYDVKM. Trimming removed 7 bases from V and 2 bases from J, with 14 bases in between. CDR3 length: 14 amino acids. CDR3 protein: CASKTGGANYGYTF. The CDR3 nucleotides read TGTGCCAGCAAAACTGGGGGGGCGAACTATGGCTACACCTTC.

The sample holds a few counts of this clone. CDR3 protein: CASSNQEDETGELFF. In DNA form, the CDR3 reads TGCGCCAGCAGTAACCAGGAGGATGAAACCGGGGAGCTGTTTTTT. The chain uses TRBV5-1 and TRBJ2-2; D may be TRBD2 (5 bases). Germline values: CDR1 SGHRS, CDR2 YFSETQ. V was cut by 5 bases and J by 5 bases, with 16 bases left in between. The CDR3 has 15 amino acids.

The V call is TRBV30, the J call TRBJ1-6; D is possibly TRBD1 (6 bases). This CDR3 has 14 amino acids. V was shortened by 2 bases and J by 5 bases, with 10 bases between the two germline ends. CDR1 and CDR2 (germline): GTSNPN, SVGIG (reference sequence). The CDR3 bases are TGTGCCTGGAGTTTGGACAGCAATAATTCACCCCTCCACTTT. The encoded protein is CAWSLDSNNSPLHF.

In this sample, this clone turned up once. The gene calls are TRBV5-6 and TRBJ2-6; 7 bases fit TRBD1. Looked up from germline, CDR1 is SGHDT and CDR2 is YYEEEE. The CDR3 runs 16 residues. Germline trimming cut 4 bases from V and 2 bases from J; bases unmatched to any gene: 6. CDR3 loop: CASSGGQVAGANVLTF. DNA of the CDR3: TGTGCCAGCAGCGGCGGACAGGTCGCTGGGGCCAACGTCCTGACTTTC.

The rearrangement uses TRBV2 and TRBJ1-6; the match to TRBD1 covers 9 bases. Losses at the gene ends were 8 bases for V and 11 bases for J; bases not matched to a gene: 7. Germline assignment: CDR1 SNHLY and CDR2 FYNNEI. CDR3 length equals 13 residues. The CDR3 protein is CASGGQGIAPLHF. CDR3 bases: TGTGCCAGCGGGGGACAGGGAATCGCACCCCTCCACTTT.

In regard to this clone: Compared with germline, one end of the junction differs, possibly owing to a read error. The CDR3 sequence: CASSEDRGLETQYF. The CDR3, as DNA: TGTGCCAGCAGCGAAGACAGGGGGTTGGAGACCCAGTACTTC. This rearrangement joins TRBV6-1 to TRBJ2-5, with 9 bases that match TRBD1. Germline V gene data show CDR1 as MNHNS and CDR2 as SASEGT. The CDR3 is 14 amino acids.

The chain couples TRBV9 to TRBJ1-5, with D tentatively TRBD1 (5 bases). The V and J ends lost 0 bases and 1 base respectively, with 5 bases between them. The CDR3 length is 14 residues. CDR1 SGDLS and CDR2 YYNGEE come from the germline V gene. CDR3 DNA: TGTGCCAGCAGCGTAGAGGGGAGCAATCAGCCCCAGCATTTT. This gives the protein CASSVEGSNQPQHF.

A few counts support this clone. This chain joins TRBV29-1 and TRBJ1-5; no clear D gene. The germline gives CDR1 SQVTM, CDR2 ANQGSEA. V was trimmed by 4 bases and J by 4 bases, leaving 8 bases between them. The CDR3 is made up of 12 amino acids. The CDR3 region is CSVGSLNQPQHF. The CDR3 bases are TGCAGCGTTGGTTCGCTAAATCAGCCCCAGCATTTT.

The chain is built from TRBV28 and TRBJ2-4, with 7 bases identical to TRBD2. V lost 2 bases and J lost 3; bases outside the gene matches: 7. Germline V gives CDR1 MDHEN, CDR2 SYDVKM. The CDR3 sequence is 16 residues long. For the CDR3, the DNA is TGTGCCAGCAGTTTAGGCGGGAGCTTGGACAAAAACATTCAGTACTTC. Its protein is CASSLGGSLDKNIQYF.

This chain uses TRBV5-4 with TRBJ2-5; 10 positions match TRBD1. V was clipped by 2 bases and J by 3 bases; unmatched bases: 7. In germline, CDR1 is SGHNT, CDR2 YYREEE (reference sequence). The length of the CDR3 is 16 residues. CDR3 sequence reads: CASSFTGQGKEETQYF. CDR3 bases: TGTGCCAGCAGCTTTACGGGACAGGGGAAAGAAGAGACCCAGTACTTC.

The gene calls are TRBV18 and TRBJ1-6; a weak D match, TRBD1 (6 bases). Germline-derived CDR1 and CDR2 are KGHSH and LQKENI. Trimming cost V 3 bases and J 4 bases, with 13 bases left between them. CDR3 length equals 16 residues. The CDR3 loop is CASSPGAGTYNSPLHF. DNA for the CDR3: TGTGCCAGCTCACCTGGGGCAGGGACATATAATTCACCCCTCCACTTT.

Written as DNA, the CDR3 is TGCGCCAGCAGCCGAAGGCGGGCCTACGAGCAGTACTTC. This codes for CASSRRRAYEQYF. The chain couples TRBV4-3 to TRBJ2-7; D is perhaps TRBD2 (5 bases). Per germline, CDR1 LGHNA and CDR2 YSLEER. The CDR3 totals 13 residues. V was trimmed by 4 bases and J by 2 bases, leaving 9 bases between them.

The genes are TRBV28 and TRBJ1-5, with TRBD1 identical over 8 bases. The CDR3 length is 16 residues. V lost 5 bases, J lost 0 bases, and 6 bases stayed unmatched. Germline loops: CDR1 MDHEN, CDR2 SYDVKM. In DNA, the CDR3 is TGTGCCAGCAGTCCAAACAGGGGGAGTAGCAATCAGCCCCAGCATTTT. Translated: CASSPNRGSSNQPQHF.